What follows are 16 T cell receptor beta chains derived from one specimen sequenced in a study of blood T cell repertoires in COVID-19. The assay was immunoSEQ multiplex PCR, and TCRdb's table has in-frame clones only and misses some. Of around 260,000 clones listed, around 86% are singletons. Sequencing used peripheral blood. Receptors were obtained from a man aged 40-49 years who had recovered from COVID-19.

V and J are TRBV3-1 (or the pseudogene TRBV3-2) and TRBJ2-1, with TRBD1 as a possible D gene (5 bases). Trimming stripped 4 bases from V and 4 bases from J, with 11 bases between. Germline V gives CDR1 LGHDT, CDR2 YNNKEL (reference sequence). The CDR3 length is 14 residues. CDR3 amino acids: CASSLSRGYNEQFF. For the CDR3, the DNA is TGTGCCAGCAGCCTCTCAAGGGGTTACAATGAGCAGTTCTTC.

The chain couples TRBV7-2 to TRBJ1-6; TRBD1 is a possible D gene (5 bases). The CDR3 is made up of 15 amino acids. Germline-derived CDR1 and CDR2 are SGHTA and FQGNSA. V lost 1 base and J 5 bases, leaving 9 bases between the germline ends. The CDR3: CASSLGRTNNSPLHF. As DNA, the CDR3 is TGTGCCAGCAGCTTAGGTCGGACAAATAATTCACCCCTCCACTTT.

The chain carries TRBV10-1 and TRBJ2-5; 8 bases line up with TRBD2. Germline loops: CDR1 WNHNN, CDR2 SYGVQD (reference sequence). The CDR3 has 14 amino acids. The CDR3 loop reads CPRVVAGIQETQYF. The CDR3, as DNA: TGCCCCCGGGTGGTAGCGGGGATACAAGAGACCCAGTACTTC.

This clone was picked up one time. This rearrangement joins TRBV7-9 to TRBJ1-1; 8 nucleotides align to TRBD1. V lost 5 bases, J lost 9 bases, and 8 bases stayed unmatched. Germline lookup yields CDR1 SEHNR and CDR2 FQNEAQ (reference sequence). The CDR3 sequence is 13 residues long. The CDR3 DNA sequence: TGTGCCAGCAGCCGCGCCCGGGACAGGCAAGCTTTCTTT. Its translation: CASSRARDRQAFF. Drawing the rest from reference TRBV7-9 and TRBJ1-1, the complete variable domain is DTGVSQNPRHKITKRGQNVTFRCDPISEHNRLYWYRQTLGQGPEFLTYFQNEAQLEKSRLLSDRFSAERPKGSFSTLEIQRTEQGDSAMYLCASSRARDRQAFFGQGTRLTVV.

The CDR3 region is CASIPGGAQPQHF. DNA for the CDR3: TGTGCCAGCATCCCCGGGGGGGCACAGCCCCAGCATTTT. This chain connects TRBV28 to TRBJ1-5, with D possibly matching TRBD1 (6 bases). V lost 7 bases and J lost 7, with 14 bases in between. The CDR3 spans 13 residues. Germline V CDR1 and CDR2: MDHEN, SYDVKM.

The CDR3 is CASNPEVQGTGHEQYF. CDR3 DNA sequence: TGTGCCAGCAACCCCGAAGTACAGGGAACGGGTCACGAGCAGTACTTC. The rearrangement links TRBV21-1 to TRBJ2-7; the table's D call, TRBD1, has no DNA check behind it. TRBV21-1 is shown as a pseudogene. The CDR3 is 16 amino acids.

This rearrangement joins TRBV7-8 to TRBJ1-3, with 7 bases fitting TRBD1. This CDR3 is built from 16 residues. CDR1 is SGHVS and CDR2 is FQNEAQ in the germline V gene. V lost 1 base, J lost 3 bases, and 6 bases stayed unmatched. The CDR3 is CASSLVTGVDGNTIYF. In nucleotides, the CDR3 is TGTGCCAGCAGCTTAGTCACAGGGGTGGATGGAAACACCATATATTTT.

The V and J genes are TRBV27 and TRBJ2-1, with 8 positions matching TRBD2. In germline, CDR1 is MNHEY, CDR2 SMNVEV (reference sequence). The J segment lost 6 bases and the V segment lost 11 bases, leaving 12 bases of the junction unmatched. The CDR3 totals 14 residues. The CDR3: CASTAGALGNEQFF. CDR3 coding DNA: TGTGCCTCGACAGCGGGGGCCTTGGGCAATGAGCAGTTCTTC.

The CDR3 is CASTLGGSSTDTQYF. The DNA of the CDR3 is TGTGCCAGTACCCTGGGGGGGTCAAGCACAGATACGCAGTATTTT. The chain combines TRBV19 with TRBJ2-3; 7 positions match TRBD2. The CDR3 sequence is 15 residues long. From germline, CDR1 is LNHDA and CDR2 SQIVND (reference sequence). The junction had 7 bases not matched to a gene; V was cut back by 7 bases and J by 0 bases.

This chain connects TRBV4-3 to TRBJ2-5; 14 nucleotides match TRBD2. Germline V CDR1 and CDR2: LGHNA, YSLEER. The CDR3 extends over 18 amino acids. The V and J ends lost 4 bases and 4 bases, in that order; junction bases with no gene match: 11. Here the CDR3 reads CASSPGLAGGLDRETQYF. CDR3 nucleotides: TGCGCCAGCAGCCCAGGACTAGCGGGAGGCTTAGATCGAGAGACCCAGTACTTC.

The rearrangement uses TRBV4-1 and TRBJ2-3; 14 nucleotides agree with TRBD2. This CDR3 has 17 residues. Unmatched junction bases numbered 2, after V lost 1 base and J lost 2 bases. The V gene's germline CDR1 is MGHRA and CDR2 YSYEKL. CDR3 amino acids: CASSQGTSGRITDTQYF. CDR3 DNA: TGCGCCAGCAGCCAAGGGACTAGCGGGAGGATCACAGATACGCAGTATTTT.

The rearrangement uses TRBV7-2 and TRBJ1-4; 10 bases agree with TRBD1. V gave up 5 bases and J gave up 1 base; unmatched junction bases: 7. Germline CDR1 is SGHTA and CDR2 is FQGNSA. The CDR3 consists of 17 residues. The CDR3 nucleotides read TGTGCCAGCAGCACCAGACAGGGGGCTCTAACTAATGAAAAACTGTTTTTT. It codes for CASSTRQGALTNEKLFF.

The genes are TRBV2 and TRBJ2-1, with 10 positions matching TRBD2. The CDR3 is made up of 21 amino acids. J gave up 0 bases and V 8 bases, and 22 bases lay outside the gene matches. CDR1 SNHLY and CDR2 FYNNEI come from the germline V gene. CDR3 DNA sequence: TGTGCCAGCTTACCGGTCGAGGCCGCTAGCGGGGGAATTAGCTCCTACAATGAGCAGTTCTTC. Translation gives CASLPVEAASGGISSYNEQFF.

This chain uses TRBV10-3 with TRBJ2-7; D is undetermined. Deletions cut 2 bases from V and 6 bases from J, with 5 bases between. Looked up from germline, CDR1 is ENHRY and CDR2 is SYGVKD. This CDR3 has 11 residues. The DNA of the CDR3 is TGTGCCATCAGTGAGCCGGGCGAGCAGTACTTC. Encoded protein: CAISEPGEQYF.

This rearrangement joins TRBV7-6 to TRBJ2-1; 11 positions agree with TRBD2. Per the germline V gene, CDR1 is SGHVS and CDR2 is FNYEAQ. The CDR3 is 17 amino acids. Trimming took 1 base from V and 6 from J; bases not matched to a gene: 8. The CDR3 is CASSLVASGGPLNEQFF. Written as DNA, the CDR3 is TGTGCCAGCAGCTTAGTAGCTAGCGGGGGGCCCCTCAATGAGCAGTTCTTC.

The gene calls are TRBV6-5 and TRBJ2-1, with a weak D call TRBD2 (6 bases). V lost 11 bases and J lost 2, with 16 bases in between. CDR1 and CDR2 (germline): MNHEY, SVGAGI. This CDR3 region has 14 residues. The CDR3 DNA is TGTGCCCTCTCCGGGCCGGGAGCCTACAATGAGCAGTTCTTC. Its translation is CALSGPGAYNEQFF.